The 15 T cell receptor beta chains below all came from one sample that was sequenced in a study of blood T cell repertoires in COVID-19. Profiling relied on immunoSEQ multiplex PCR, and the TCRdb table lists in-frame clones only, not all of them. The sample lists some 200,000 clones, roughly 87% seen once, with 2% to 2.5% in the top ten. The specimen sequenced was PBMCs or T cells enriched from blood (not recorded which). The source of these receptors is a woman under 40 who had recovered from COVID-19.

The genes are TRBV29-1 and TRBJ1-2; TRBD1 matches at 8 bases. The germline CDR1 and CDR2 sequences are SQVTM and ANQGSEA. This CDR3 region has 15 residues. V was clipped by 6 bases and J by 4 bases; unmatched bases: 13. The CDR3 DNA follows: TGCAGCGTGTTAGCCGAGGACAGGGAGGGCTATGGCTACACCTTC. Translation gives CSVLAEDREGYGYTF.

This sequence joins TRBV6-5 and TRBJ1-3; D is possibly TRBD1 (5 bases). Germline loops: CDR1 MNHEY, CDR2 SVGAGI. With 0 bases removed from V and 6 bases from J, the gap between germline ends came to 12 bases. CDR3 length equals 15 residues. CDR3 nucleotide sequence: TGTGCCAGCAGTTACTCATTCAGGGAGGCAAACACCATATATTTT. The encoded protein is CASSYSFREANTIYF.

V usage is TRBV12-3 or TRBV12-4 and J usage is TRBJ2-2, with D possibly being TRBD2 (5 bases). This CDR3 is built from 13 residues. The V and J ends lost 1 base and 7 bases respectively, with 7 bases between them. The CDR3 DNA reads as TGTGCCAGCAGTTTAGTAGCGCTCGGGGAGCTGTTTTTT. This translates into CASSLVALGELFF.

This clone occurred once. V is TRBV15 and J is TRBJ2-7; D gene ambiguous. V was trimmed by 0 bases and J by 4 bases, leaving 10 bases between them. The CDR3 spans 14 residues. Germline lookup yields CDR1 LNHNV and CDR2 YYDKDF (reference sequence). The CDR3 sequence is CATSRDLSNYEQYF. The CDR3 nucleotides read TGTGCCACCAGCAGAGATTTGTCTAATTACGAGCAGTACTTC.

CDR3: CASSPRTSGSYEQYF. DNA of the CDR3: TGTGCCAGTAGTCCAAGGACTAGCGGGAGCTACGAGCAGTACTTC. This sequence joins TRBV19 and TRBJ2-7, with 13 nucleotides matching TRBD2. The trim removed 5 bases at V and 3 bases at J, leaving 4 bases unmatched. Germline V gene lookup returns CDR1 LNHDA and CDR2 SQIVND (reference sequence). The CDR3 has 15 residues.

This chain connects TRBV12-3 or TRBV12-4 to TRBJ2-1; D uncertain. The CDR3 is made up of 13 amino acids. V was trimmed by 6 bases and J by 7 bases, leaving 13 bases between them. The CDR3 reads CASSPGSLNEQFF. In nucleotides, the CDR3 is TGTGCCAGCAGCCCGGGTAGTCTAAATGAGCAGTTCTTC.

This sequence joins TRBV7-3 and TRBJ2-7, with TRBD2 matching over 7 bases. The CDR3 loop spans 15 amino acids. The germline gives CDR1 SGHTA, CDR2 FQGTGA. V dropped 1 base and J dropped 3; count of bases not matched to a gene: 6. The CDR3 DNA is TGTGCCAGCAGCTTAATCGGGGGGTTCCTCTACGAGCAGTACTTC. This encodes CASSLIGGFLYEQYF. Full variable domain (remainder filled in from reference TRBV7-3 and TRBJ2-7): GAGVSQTPSNKVTEKGKYVELRCDPISGHTALYWYRQSLGQGPEFLIYFQGTGAADDSGLPNDRFFAVRPEGSVSTLKIQRTERGDSAVYLCASSLIGGFLYEQYFGPGTRLTVT.

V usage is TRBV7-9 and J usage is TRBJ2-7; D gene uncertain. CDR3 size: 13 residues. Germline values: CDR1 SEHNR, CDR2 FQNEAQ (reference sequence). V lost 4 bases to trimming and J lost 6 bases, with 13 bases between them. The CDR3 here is CASSSDLTVEQYF. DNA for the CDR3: TGTGCCAGCAGCTCTGATCTGACTGTCGAGCAGTACTTC. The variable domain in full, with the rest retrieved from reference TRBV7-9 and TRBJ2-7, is DTGVSQNPRHKITKRGQNVTFRCDPISEHNRLYWYRQTLGQGPEFLTYFQNEAQLEKSRLLSDRFSAERPKGSFSTLEIQRTEQGDSAMYLCASSSDLTVEQYFGPGTRLTVT.

The CDR3 loop reads CASSVAMVAGGETQYF. CDR3 DNA sequence: TGTGCCAGCAGCGTAGCAATGGTAGCGGGGGGAGAGACCCAGTACTTC. V usage is TRBV9 and J usage is TRBJ2-5, with TRBD2 identical over 10 bases. Germline values: CDR1 SGDLS, CDR2 YYNGEE. V was clipped by 0 bases and J by 4 bases; unmatched bases: 6. This CDR3 spans 16 amino acids.

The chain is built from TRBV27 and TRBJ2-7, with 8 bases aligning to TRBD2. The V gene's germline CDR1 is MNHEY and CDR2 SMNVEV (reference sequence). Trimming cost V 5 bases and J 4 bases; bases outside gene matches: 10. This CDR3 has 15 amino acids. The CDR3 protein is CASSLTSGPPYEQYF. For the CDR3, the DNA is TGTGCCAGCAGTCTCACTAGCGGACCCCCGTACGAGCAGTACTTC.

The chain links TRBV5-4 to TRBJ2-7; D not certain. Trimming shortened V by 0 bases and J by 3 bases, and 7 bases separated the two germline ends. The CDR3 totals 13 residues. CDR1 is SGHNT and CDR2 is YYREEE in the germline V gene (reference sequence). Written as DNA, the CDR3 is TGTGCCAGCAGCTTGGGGGCCAGCTACGAGCAGTACTTC. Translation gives CASSLGASYEQYF.

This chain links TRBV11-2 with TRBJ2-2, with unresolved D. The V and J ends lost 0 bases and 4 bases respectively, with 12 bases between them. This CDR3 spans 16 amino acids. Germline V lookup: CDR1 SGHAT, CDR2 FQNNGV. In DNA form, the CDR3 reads TGTGCCAGCAGCTTAGACCTTGCAGCGAGCACCGGGGAGCTGTTTTTT. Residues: CASSLDLAASTGELFF.

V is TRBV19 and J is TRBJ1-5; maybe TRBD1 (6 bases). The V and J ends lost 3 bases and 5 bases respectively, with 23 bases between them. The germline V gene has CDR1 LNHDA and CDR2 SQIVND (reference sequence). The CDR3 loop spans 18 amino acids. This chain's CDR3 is CASSIPSWDTRRDQPQHF. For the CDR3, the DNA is TGTGCCAGTAGTATCCCTTCCTGGGACACCCGACGAGATCAGCCCCAGCATTTT.

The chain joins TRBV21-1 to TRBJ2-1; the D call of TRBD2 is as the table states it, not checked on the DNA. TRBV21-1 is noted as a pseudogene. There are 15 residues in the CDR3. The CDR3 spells CASSRRFDFYNEQFF. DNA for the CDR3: TGTGCCAGCAGCAGAAGGTTTGACTTTTACAATGAGCAGTTCTTC.

The CDR3 protein is CASSYLDTGELFF. The DNA of the CDR3 is TGTGCCAGCAGTTACCTTGACACCGGGGAGCTGTTTTTT. V is TRBV6-2 or TRBV6-3 and J is TRBJ2-2; D remains unclear. Germline CDR1 is MNHEY and CDR2 is SVGEGT. V shed 2 bases and J shed 3 bases, with 4 bases lying between them. The CDR3 loop spans 13 amino acids.